This TCR beta chain is from a study of early T cells in non-severe SARS-CoV-2 infection. Across the study: Whole-blood bulk RNA, unsorted, was sequenced, and chains were unpaired.

V dropped 2 bases and J dropped 4 bases, with 11 bases sitting between them. Germline CDR1 reads SGHAT; CDR2 reads FQNNGV. CDR3 length equals 15 residues. A single record per CDR3 protein comes from TCRdb applying MiXCR to the 5' RACE reads. The sample contains some 60,000 distinct CDR3 sequences, approximately 9% of which appear only once. This clonotype was counted many times. This rearrangement joins TRBV11-2 to TRBJ2-2, with D possibly being TRBD2 (5 bases). The source of this sequence is an adult who was a healthcare worker with PCR-confirmed SARS-CoV-2 infection or an uninfected control (not recorded which). Input material: whole blood. This chain's CDR3 is CASSLPRALTGELFF. The CDR3 bases are TGTGCCAGCAGCTTACCGAGGGCCCTCACCGGGGAGCTGTTTTTT.